A single sample gave rise to the 29 T cell receptor beta chains below, sequenced in a study of blood T cell repertoires in COVID-19 (dated by TCRdb to the early 2020s). Preparation of the library involved the immunoSEQ multiplex PCR assay. TCRdb holds this immuneACCESS table with in-frame rearrangements only. Some clones are missing; in checked studies, unresolved V genes explain under half, and the rest has no known cause. The sample profile shows around 320,000 clones; roughly 89% of them were found once. The ten biggest clones cover 2.9% of the sample. The sample taken for sequencing was PBMCs or T cells enriched from blood (not recorded which). The source of these receptors is a woman aged 45-65 years who had been exposed to COVID-19.

The V call is TRBV5-4, the J call TRBJ2-2, with D possibly matching TRBD1 (6 bases). Between the trimmed V and J ends, which lost 1 base and 7 bases, there was a span of 11 bases. From germline, CDR1 is SGHNT and CDR2 YYREEE (reference sequence). CDR3 length equals 14 residues. The CDR3 loop is CASSLIQGNGELFF. The CDR3 DNA reads TGTGCCAGCAGCTTGATACAGGGTAACGGGGAGCTGTTTTTT. Full variable domain (outside the CDR3, taken from reference TRBV5-4 and TRBJ2-2): ETGVTQSPTHLIKTRGQQVTLRCSSQSGHNTVSWYQQALGQGPQFIFQYYREEENGRGNFPPRFSGLQFPNYSSELNVNALELDDSALYLCASSLIQGNGELFFGEGSRLTVL.

The CDR3 coding sequence is TGTGCCAGCATGGCCAAGGGGTTTACAGGGGGTTACAATGAGCAGTTCTTC. This sequence encodes CASMAKGFTGGYNEQFF. The chain carries TRBV27 and TRBJ2-1; 8 bases line up with TRBD1. The CDR3 has 17 residues. The germline gives CDR1 MNHEY, CDR2 SMNVEV (reference sequence). The V segment lost 7 bases and the J segment 4 bases; nucleotides outside the gene matches: 15.

This chain links TRBV10-3 with TRBJ1-6; 8 nucleotides line up with TRBD1. CDR1 is ENHRY and CDR2 is SYGVKD in the germline V gene. The CDR3 loop spans 15 amino acids. The V segment lost 2 bases and the J segment 9 bases; nucleotides outside the gene matches: 6. CDR3 sequence reads: CAISETGQGPSPLHF. DNA of the CDR3: TGTGCCATCAGTGAGACCGGACAGGGCCCTTCACCCCTCCACTTT.

J is TRBJ2-1 and V is TRBV3-1 (or the pseudogene TRBV3-2); 11 bases line up with TRBD2. In germline, CDR1 is LGHDT, CDR2 YNNKEL (reference sequence). The CDR3 extends over 14 amino acids. The V segment lost 4 bases and the J segment 11 bases; nucleotides outside the gene matches: 7. CDR3 residues: CASSLGTSGIQQFF. In DNA form, the CDR3 reads TGTGCCAGCAGCCTTGGGACTAGCGGAATACAGCAGTTCTTC.

This clone appeared once. V usage is TRBV24-1 and J usage is TRBJ1-4; D might be TRBD1 (5 bases). This CDR3 is built from 16 residues. V lost 6 bases to trimming and J lost 5 bases, with 18 bases between them. Germline loops: CDR1 KGHDR, CDR2 SFDVKD. The DNA of the CDR3 is TGTGCCACCAGTCGGGGCGGGGGTTCGGGAAATGAAAAACTGTTTTTT. Encoded protein: CATSRGGGSGNEKLFF.

V is TRBV19 and J is TRBJ2-3; maybe TRBD2 (6 bases). This CDR3 spans 17 amino acids. The V gene lost 7 bases and the J gene lost 1 base, with 21 bases spanning the gap. Germline lookup yields CDR1 LNHDA and CDR2 SQIVND (reference sequence). The CDR3 loop is CASMGVDQSGGTDTQYF. In nucleotides, the CDR3 is TGTGCCAGTATGGGGGTGGATCAATCGGGGGGCACAGATACGCAGTATTTT.

The rearrangement joins TRBV18 to TRBJ2-7; D unresolved. CDR1 and CDR2 (germline): KGHSH, LQKENI. Trimming took 0 bases from V and 2 from J, leaving 8 bases between them. The CDR3 contains 14 residues. DNA of the CDR3: TGTGCCAGCTCACCACCGCTAAGCCCCTACGAGCAGTACTTC. Its translation: CASSPPLSPYEQYF.

This rearrangement joins TRBV3-1 (or the pseudogene TRBV3-2) to TRBJ2-7; 10 bases are shared with TRBD1. The CDR3 runs to 15 residues. The germline CDR1 and CDR2 sequences are LGHDT and YNNKEL (reference sequence). V was clipped by 4 bases and J by 2 bases; unmatched bases: 5. CDR3 coding DNA: TGTGCCAGCAGCCGCCTAGGACAGGGGGCCTACGAGCAGTACTTC. This translates into CASSRLGQGAYEQYF.

The sample holds one count of this clone. The V gene is TRBV2, the J gene TRBJ2-1, with TRBD2 matching over 9 bases. Germline lookup yields CDR1 SNHLY and CDR2 FYNNEI. V shed 5 bases, J shed 10 bases, and the junction held 0 bases outside the gene matches. This CDR3 region has 11 residues. In nucleotides, the CDR3 is TGTGCCAGCAGTACTAGCGGGGAGCAGTTCTTC. Its protein is CASSTSGEQFF.

This rearrangement joins TRBV6-5 to TRBJ1-2, with 10 nucleotides matching TRBD1. This CDR3 contains 14 residues. Germline V CDR1 and CDR2: MNHEY, SVGAGI. V gave up 6 bases and J gave up 7 bases; unmatched junction bases: 8. The CDR3 here is CASRSDRGQRGYTF. The CDR3 DNA follows: TGTGCCAGCAGGAGTGACAGGGGGCAACGTGGCTACACCTTC.

The chain links TRBV21-1 to TRBJ2-7; the D segment call TRBD2 is taken from the table without a DNA check. TRBV21-1 is marked as a pseudogene. This CDR3 region has 15 residues. This CDR3 reads CASRRGGNKGNEQYF. In nucleotides, the CDR3 is TGTGCCAGCAGAAGGGGGGGAAACAAAGGGAACGAGCAGTACTTC.

J is TRBJ1-1 and V is TRBV28, with D unclear. Germline assignment: CDR1 MDHEN and CDR2 SYDVKM. V was pared by 2 bases and J by 3 bases, with 7 bases between. The CDR3 totals 13 residues. CDR3 coding DNA: TGTGCCAGCAGTTTAGATGAGTACACTGAAGCTTTCTTT. As protein: CASSLDEYTEAFF.

This chain joins TRBV28 and TRBJ2-3; TRBD1 is a possible D gene (7 bases). The CDR3 runs to 14 residues. The V gene's germline CDR1 is MDHEN and CDR2 SYDVKM. V was trimmed by 6 bases and J by 9 bases, leaving 19 bases between them. In nucleotides, the CDR3 is TGTGCCAGCAGGGGGACAGCAAAAGGGGGGACGCAGTATTTT. This sequence encodes CASRGTAKGGTQYF.

The genes are TRBV3-1 (or the pseudogene TRBV3-2) and TRBJ1-3; D call uncertain. The CDR3 sequence is 14 residues long. The V and J ends lost 4 bases and 3 bases respectively, with 10 bases between them. Germline-derived CDR1 and CDR2 are LGHDT and YNNKEL (reference sequence). The DNA for the CDR3 is TGTGCCAGCAGCCGGGCGGGAGTTGGAAACACCATATATTTT. It translates to CASSRAGVGNTIYF.

In DNA, the CDR3 is TGTGCCAGCTCGCGATCTAATGAAAAACTGTTTTTT. Translation: CASSRSNEKLFF. The rearrangement joins TRBV18 to TRBJ1-4, with D unresolved. Germline CDR1 is KGHSH and CDR2 is LQKENI. The CDR3 sequence is 12 residues long. V lost 6 bases and J lost 3, with 5 bases in between.

The chain employs TRBV27 and TRBJ1-1; D ambiguous. This CDR3 has 17 residues. V lost 6 bases, J lost 2 bases, and 22 bases lay in between. Looked up from germline, CDR1 is MNHEY and CDR2 is SMNVEV (reference sequence). CDR3 residues: CASRKRVLGSLNTEAFF. The CDR3 DNA is TGTGCCAGCAGGAAGAGGGTCCTGGGCAGCTTAAACACTGAAGCTTTCTTT.

The V gene is TRBV27, the J gene TRBJ2-3; 10 nucleotides align to TRBD1. CDR3 length: 13 residues. Germline V CDR1 and CDR2: MNHEY, SMNVEV (reference sequence). Unmatched junction bases numbered 4, after V lost 8 bases and J lost 5 bases. CDR3 DNA sequence: TGTGCCAGCCGGGACAGGGGAAGAGATACGCAGTATTTT. This sequence encodes CASRDRGRDTQYF.

The gene calls are TRBV6-5 and TRBJ1-2; 8 bases are a match to TRBD1. CDR3 length: 15 residues. V shed 1 base, J shed 4 bases, and the junction held 5 bases outside the gene matches. CDR1 and CDR2 (germline): MNHEY, SVGAGI. In DNA form, the CDR3 reads TGTGCCAGCAGTTACTTCGCAGGGGGCGTCTATGGCTACACCTTC. Protein product: CASSYFAGGVYGYTF.

As DNA, the CDR3 is TGCGCCAGCAGACGAGGAGAGTTGAACACTGAAGCTTTCTTT. Its translation is CASRRGELNTEAFF. The chain recombines TRBV5-1 with TRBJ1-1; D unresolved. The CDR3 totals 14 residues. Trimming removed 5 bases at V and 0 bases at J, with 11 bases between. Germline V lookup: CDR1 SGHRS, CDR2 YFSETQ.

The chain is built from TRBV19 and TRBJ2-2; D is unresolved. CDR3 length equals 12 residues. Germline values: CDR1 LNHDA, CDR2 SQIVND (reference sequence). V shed 4 bases and J shed 5 bases, with 5 bases lying between them. The CDR3: CASSRQTGELFF. The DNA of the CDR3 is TGTGCCAGTAGTAGGCAGACCGGGGAGCTGTTTTTT.

The chain combines TRBV3-1 (or the pseudogene TRBV3-2) with TRBJ1-5; a possible D gene is TRBD1 (5 bases). CDR1 is LGHDT and CDR2 is YNNKEL in the germline V gene (reference sequence). This CDR3 spans 15 amino acids. V lost 1 base and J 7 bases, leaving 14 bases between the germline ends. DNA of the CDR3: TGTGCCAGCAGCCAAGCCCCAGGGTCACGACAGCCCCAGCATTTT. Its translation is CASSQAPGSRQPQHF.

DNA for the CDR3: TGCGCCAGCAGCTTGTCACTGACTATGAACACTGAAGCTTTCTTT. Its protein is CASSLSLTMNTEAFF. The gene calls are TRBV5-1 and TRBJ1-1; D uncertain. The germline V and J ends were trimmed by 1 base and 0 bases, with 10 bases remaining between them. CDR1 is SGHRS, CDR2 YFSETQ, per germline. CDR3 length: 15 residues.

V usage is TRBV4-2 and J usage is TRBJ1-6; tentatively, D is TRBD1 (5 bases). The CDR3 has 18 residues. Trimming stripped 3 bases from V and 7 bases from J, with 22 bases between. Germline V gives CDR1 LGHNA, CDR2 YNFKEQ. In DNA form, the CDR3 reads TGTGCCAGCAGCCACTGGGGCGGGGACTCGTTCGGGAATTCACCCCTCCACTTT. Amino acids: CASSHWGGDSFGNSPLHF.

The J gene is TRBJ1-2, the V gene TRBV12-3 or TRBV12-4, with a tentative D call TRBD1 (5 bases). CDR3 length: 13 amino acids. V lost 5 bases and J 7 bases, leaving 14 bases between the germline ends. CDR3 sequence: CASSAGTEPGYTF. As DNA, the CDR3 is TGTGCCAGCAGTGCGGGGACCGAACCTGGCTACACCTTC.

CDR3 DNA sequence: TGCGCCAGCAGCCCGGCCCACACGGGGGGCTACACCTTC. It specifies CASSPAHTGGYTF. This sequence joins TRBV5-1 and TRBJ1-2; D unclear. Germline CDR1 SGHRS, CDR2 YFSETQ. The CDR3 contains 13 residues. Trimming removed 4 bases from V and 8 bases from J, with 15 bases in between.

This chain links TRBV28 with TRBJ1-4; 9 bases map to TRBD1. Looked up from germline, CDR1 is MDHEN and CDR2 is SYDVKM. After removal of 6 bases from V and 4 bases from J, the junction contained 6 bases not matched to a gene. The CDR3 contains 15 residues. CDR3 loop: CASRLSGQGNEKLFF. In nucleotides, the CDR3 is TGTGCCAGCAGGCTCTCGGGACAGGGTAATGAAAAACTGTTTTTT.

The J gene is TRBJ1-4, the V gene TRBV30; D is undetermined. The length of the CDR3 is 16 residues. The V gene's germline CDR1 is GTSNPN and CDR2 SVGIG (reference sequence). V lost 7 bases, J lost 6 bases, and 24 bases lay in between. The CDR3 region is CASKGKSTGNHEKLFF. CDR3 in DNA: TGTGCCTCGAAAGGAAAATCTACCGGGAATCATGAAAAACTGTTTTTT. The full variable domain, its missing parts supplied by reference TRBV30 and TRBJ1-4, is SQTIHQWPATLVQPVGSPLSLECTVEGTSNPNLYWYRQAAGRGLQLLFYSVGIGQISSEVPQNLSASRPQDRQFILSSKKLLLSDSGFYLCASKGKSTGNHEKLFFGSGTQLSVL.

The chain is built from TRBV28 and TRBJ1-2, with D unresolved. The germline gives CDR1 MDHEN, CDR2 SYDVKM. This CDR3 comprises 12 residues. V shed 3 bases and J shed 7 bases, with 9 bases lying between them. CDR3 sequence reads: CASSLRVGGYTF. The CDR3 region has the DNA TGTGCCAGCAGTTTGAGGGTGGGTGGCTACACCTTC.

This chain uses TRBV29-1 with TRBJ2-7; D is possibly TRBD2 (6 bases). Germline V gene lookup returns CDR1 SQVTM and CDR2 ANQGSEA. The V and J ends lost 6 bases and 1 base respectively, with 10 bases between them. The length of the CDR3 is 12 residues. This CDR3 reads CSVSGTSYEQYF. The DNA for the CDR3 is TGCAGCGTATCCGGGACTTCCTACGAGCAGTACTTC.